This T cell receptor beta chain was documented in a study of T cells expressing NK-cell markers. Study background: Most of the eight sequenced donors tested HCMV-seropositive; one tested seronegative. Points from the study as a whole: The contribution of dominant NKG2C+ clonotypes to CD8+ T cells in roughly 6 donors was 1.0-7.0%. There were four donors in whom these clonotypes also led the CD3+CD56-NKG2C+ fraction.

About this clonotype: Its antigen is unidentified.

For TCR beta, cDNA was produced by 5'RACE template switching with UMIs. TCRdb re-called the 5' RACE reads and shows each CDR3 protein once, DNA omitted. Across more than 400,000 distinct CDR3 sequences, the top ten clones capture 6% to 8% of the sample. Germline V lookup: CDR1 SGHVS, CDR2 FQNEAQ. The CDR3 consists of 16 residues. This TCR came from a woman between 18 and 75 years old in good health. The chain combines TRBV7-8 with TRBJ2-2; the TCRdb D gene call, TRBD1, has no DNA to confirm it. The source material was blood T cells: a sorted CD56 or NKG2C T cell subset, CD4+ or CD8+ T cells, or bulk PBMC T cells (not recorded which). The CDR3 loop is CASRGARGQVTGELFF. The full variable domain, its missing parts supplied by reference TRBV7-8 and TRBJ2-2, is GAGVSQSPRYKVAKRGQDVALRCDPISGHVSLFWYQQALGQGPEFLTYFQNEAQLDKSGLPSDRFFAERPEGSVSTLKIQRTQQEDSAVYLCASRGARGQVTGELFFGEGSRLTVL.